The 6 T cell receptor beta chains below were found in one sample sequenced in a study of T cells in Graves' hyperthyroidism and ophthalmopathy. Researchers amplified the TCR beta CDR3 regions from RNA transcripts. A first-round RT-PCR of the TCR CDR3 used the HTBI primer set. TCRdb reprocessed the multiplex PCR reads with MiXCR, giving one entry per CDR3 protein. The sample lists hundreds of thousands of distinct CDR3 sequences, 46% occurring once. What was sequenced was peripheral blood or thyroid tissue (not recorded which). These receptors all come from a woman in her late teens or twenties with Graves' hyperthyroidism.

The chain employs TRBV7-8 and TRBJ2-2, with 13 nucleotides matching TRBD2. The CDR3 is 17 residues long. Trimming at V came to 9 bases and at J to 6 bases, leaving 13 bases not matched to a gene. Per the germline V gene, CDR1 is SGHVS and CDR2 is FQNEAQ. The CDR3 protein is CASSPPLAGGPAGELFF. In DNA, the CDR3 is TGTGCCAGTAGTCCTCCACTAGCGGGAGGGCCTGCCGGGGAGCTGTTTTTT.

This clonotype has a count of ten or more. This chain joins TRBV2 and TRBJ1-5, with D unclear. V lost 4 bases, J lost 4 bases, and 5 bases lay in between. The germline V gene encodes CDR1 SNHLY and CDR2 FYNNEI. The CDR3 extends over 12 amino acids. CDR3 loop: CASSAGNQPQHF. Here the CDR3 DNA reads TGTGCCAGCAGTGCTGGGAATCAGCCCCAGCATTTT.

This chain uses TRBV24-1 with TRBJ2-2; 13 bases fit TRBD2. The germline gives CDR1 KGHDR, CDR2 SFDVKD. The CDR3 runs to 18 residues. J lost 6 bases, V lost 0 bases, and 6 bases had no gene match. The CDR3: CATSDLRGTSGKAGELFF. The CDR3 bases are TGTGCCACCAGTGATTTGCGGGGGACTAGCGGGAAGGCCGGGGAGCTGTTTTTT.

Details on this clonotype: It may be a read error: a sequence one base away is much more abundant. The chain joins TRBV10-3 to TRBJ1-4; D remains unclear. Looked up from germline, CDR1 is ENHRY and CDR2 is SYGVKD. The CDR3 is 12 amino acids. CDR3 protein: CAAGRENGKLFF. CDR3 bases: TGTGCCGCGGGGAGAGAGAATGGAAAACTGTTTTTT.

As regards this clonotype: Because it lacks the conserved phenylalanine or tryptophan at the end, this CDR3 is likely a read error. The DNA is omitted, as the CDR3 cannot be located on it reliably, and the CDR3 follows TCRdb's listing. The V gene is TRBV29-1, the J gene TRBJ2-7; TRBD2 is taken as the D call from the table, unchecked against the DNA. Germline loops: CDR1 SQVTM, CDR2 ANQGSEA. The CDR3 spans 13 amino acids, including both terminal residues. The CDR3 sequence: CSVSTGLSAEQCL.

This clonotype showed up just a few times. The V call is TRBV2, the J call TRBJ1-4; D unresolved. V was pared by 6 bases and J by 5 bases, with 25 bases between. This CDR3 has 18 amino acids. Per the germline V gene, CDR1 is SNHLY and CDR2 is FYNNEI. This CDR3 is CASSLDPLRWERNEKLFF. CDR3 nucleotides: TGTGCCAGCAGCTTAGATCCGTTGCGTTGGGAGCGGAATGAAAAACTGTTTTTT. Drawing the rest from reference TRBV2 and TRBJ1-4, the complete variable domain is EPEVTQTPSHQVTQMGQEVILRCVPISNHLYFYWYRQILGQKVEFLVSFYNNEISEKSEIFDDQFSVERPDGSNFTLKIRSTKLEDSAMYFCASSLDPLRWERNEKLFFGSGTQLSVL.